This TCR beta chain was sequenced during a study of T cell responses to AZD1222 COVID-19 vaccine. On this clone: The antigen is undetermined.

Study observations and caveats: CD4 TCRs associated with vaccination spanned spike, dominating at 160-218 and 743-854. Nearly half of unique spike-specific TCRs reportedly avoided B.1.351 and B.1.1.7 mutated regions. Donors were largely white British and mainly female; clonal diversity was possibly underestimated. Spike-specific TCR breadth and depth rose after two AZD1222 doses.

Generated by immunoSEQ multiplex PCR, the TCRdb table keeps only in-frame clones and is missing some. This table holds about 140,000 clones, approximately 86% found once. CDR1 is MNHEY, CDR2 SVGAGI, per germline. V gave up 5 bases and J gave up 3 bases, with 13 bases separating them. CDR3 length equals 14 residues. This chain connects TRBV6-5 to TRBJ1-1; TRBD1 might be the D (5 bases). The TCR originated in an adult in good health. The specimen was peripheral blood, collected on day 0 of AZD1222 vaccination. This CDR3 reads CASSQQGVHTEAFF. The DNA of the CDR3 is TGTGCCAGCAGTCAGCAGGGTGTCCACACTGAAGCTTTCTTT.